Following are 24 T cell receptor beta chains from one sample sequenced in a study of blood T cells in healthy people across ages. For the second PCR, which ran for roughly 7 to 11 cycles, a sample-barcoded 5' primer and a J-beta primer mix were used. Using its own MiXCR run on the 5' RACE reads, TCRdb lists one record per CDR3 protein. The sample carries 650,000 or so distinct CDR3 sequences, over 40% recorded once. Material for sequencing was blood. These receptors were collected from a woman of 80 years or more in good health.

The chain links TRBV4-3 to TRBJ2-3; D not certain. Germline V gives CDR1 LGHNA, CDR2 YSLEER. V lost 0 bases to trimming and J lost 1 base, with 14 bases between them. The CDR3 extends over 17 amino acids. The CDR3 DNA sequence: TGCGCCAGCAGCCAAGATTCGCGAACCGCCGGCACAGATACGCAGTATTTT. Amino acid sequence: CASSQDSRTAGTDTQYF.

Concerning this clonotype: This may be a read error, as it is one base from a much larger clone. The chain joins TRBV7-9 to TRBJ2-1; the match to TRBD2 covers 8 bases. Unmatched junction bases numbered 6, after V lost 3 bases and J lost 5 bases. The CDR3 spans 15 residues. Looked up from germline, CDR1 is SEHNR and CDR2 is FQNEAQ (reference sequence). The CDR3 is CASSFGTSLHNEQFF. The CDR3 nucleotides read TGTGCCAGCAGCTTTGGGACTAGTCTTCACAATGAGCAGTTCTTC.

The CDR3 sequence is CASSGGQGTGSPLHF. The CDR3, as DNA: TGTGCCAGCAGTGGGGGACAGGGAACTGGATCACCCCTCCACTTT. This chain joins TRBV28 and TRBJ1-6; 9 positions agree with TRBD1. This CDR3 is built from 15 residues. The V segment lost 5 bases and the J segment 10 bases; nucleotides outside the gene matches: 9. The germline gives CDR1 MDHEN, CDR2 SYDVKM.

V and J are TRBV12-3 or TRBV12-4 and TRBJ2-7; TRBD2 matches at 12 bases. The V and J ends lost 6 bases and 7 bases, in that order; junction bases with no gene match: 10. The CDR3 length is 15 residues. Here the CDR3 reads CASSPSSGGAGEQYF. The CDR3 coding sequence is TGTGCCAGCAGCCCATCTAGCGGGGGGGCCGGAGAGCAGTACTTC.

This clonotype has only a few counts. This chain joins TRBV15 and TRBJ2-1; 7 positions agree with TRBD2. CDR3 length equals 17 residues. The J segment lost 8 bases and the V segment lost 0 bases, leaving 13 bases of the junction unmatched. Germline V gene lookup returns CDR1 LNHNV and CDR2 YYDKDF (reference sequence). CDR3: CATSREGAGGGDHEQFF. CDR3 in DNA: TGTGCCACCAGCAGAGAAGGAGCTGGGGGGGGTGACCATGAGCAGTTCTTC.

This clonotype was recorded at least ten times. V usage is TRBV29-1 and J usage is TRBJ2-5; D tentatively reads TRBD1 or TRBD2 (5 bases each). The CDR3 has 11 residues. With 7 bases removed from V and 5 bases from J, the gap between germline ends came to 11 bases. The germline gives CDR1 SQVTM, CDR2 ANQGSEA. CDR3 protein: CSAREGETQYF. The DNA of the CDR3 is TGCAGCGCCCGAGAGGGGGAGACCCAGTACTTC.

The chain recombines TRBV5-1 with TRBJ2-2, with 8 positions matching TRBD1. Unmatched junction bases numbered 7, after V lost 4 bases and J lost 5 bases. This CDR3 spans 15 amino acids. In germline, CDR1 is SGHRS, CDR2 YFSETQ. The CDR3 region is CASSNGQGATGELFF. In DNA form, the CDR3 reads TGCGCCAGCAGCAACGGACAGGGAGCAACCGGGGAGCTGTTTTTT.

Written as DNA, the CDR3 is TGCAGTGCTCCCCTACGTAGACTAGAGAACACTGAAGCTTTCTTT. Translating it yields CSAPLRRLENTEAFF. The gene calls are TRBV20-1 and TRBJ1-1; D ambiguous. V was clipped by 5 bases and J by 1 base, with 17 bases between them. This CDR3 is 15 amino acids long. Germline CDR1 DFQATT, CDR2 SNEGSKA (reference sequence).

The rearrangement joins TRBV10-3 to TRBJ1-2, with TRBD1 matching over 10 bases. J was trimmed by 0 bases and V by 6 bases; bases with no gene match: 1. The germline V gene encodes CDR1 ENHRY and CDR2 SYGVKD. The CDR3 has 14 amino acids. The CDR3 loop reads CAISGQGANYGYTF. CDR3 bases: TGTGCCATCAGCGGACAGGGGGCTAACTATGGCTACACCTTC.

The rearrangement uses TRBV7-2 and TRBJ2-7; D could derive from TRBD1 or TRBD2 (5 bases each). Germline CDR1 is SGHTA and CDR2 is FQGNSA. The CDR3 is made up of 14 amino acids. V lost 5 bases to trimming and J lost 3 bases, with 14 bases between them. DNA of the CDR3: TGTGCCAGCAGCCAGCGGCAGGGCCACTACGAGCAGTACTTC. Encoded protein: CASSQRQGHYEQYF.

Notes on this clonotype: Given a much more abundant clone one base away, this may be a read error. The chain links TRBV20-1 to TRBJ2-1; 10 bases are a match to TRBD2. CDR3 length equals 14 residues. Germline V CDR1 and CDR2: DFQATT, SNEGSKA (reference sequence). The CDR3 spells CSTRDQRGGTEQFF. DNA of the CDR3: TGCAGTACTAGAGACCAGCGGGGGGGCACTGAGCAGTTCTTC.

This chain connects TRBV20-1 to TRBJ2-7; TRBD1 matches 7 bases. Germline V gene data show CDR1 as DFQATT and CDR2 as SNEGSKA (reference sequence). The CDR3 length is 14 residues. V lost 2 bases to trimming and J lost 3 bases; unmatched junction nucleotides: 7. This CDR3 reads CSARMGQTGYEQYF. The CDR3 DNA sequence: TGCAGTGCTAGAATGGGACAGACGGGCTACGAGCAGTACTTC.

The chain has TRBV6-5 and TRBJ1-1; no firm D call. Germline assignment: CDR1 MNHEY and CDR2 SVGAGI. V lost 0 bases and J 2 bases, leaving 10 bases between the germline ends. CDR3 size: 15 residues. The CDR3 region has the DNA TGTGCCAGCAGTTACTCGGACGCCTCAAACACTGAAGCTTTCTTT. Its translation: CASSYSDASNTEAFF.

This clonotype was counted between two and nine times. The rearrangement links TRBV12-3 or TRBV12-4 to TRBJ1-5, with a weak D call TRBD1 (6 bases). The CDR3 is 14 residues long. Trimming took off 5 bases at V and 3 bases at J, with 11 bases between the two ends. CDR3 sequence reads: CASSLRDTNQPQHF. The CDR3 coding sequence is TGTGCCAGCAGTCTTCGGGACACCAATCAGCCCCAGCATTTT.

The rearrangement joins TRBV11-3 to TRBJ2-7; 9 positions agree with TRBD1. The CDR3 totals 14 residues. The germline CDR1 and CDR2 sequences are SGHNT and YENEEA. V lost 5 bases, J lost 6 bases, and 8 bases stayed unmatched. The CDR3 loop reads CASSDRNRGPEQYF. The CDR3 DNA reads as TGTGCCAGCAGCGACCGAAACAGGGGGCCCGAGCAGTACTTC.

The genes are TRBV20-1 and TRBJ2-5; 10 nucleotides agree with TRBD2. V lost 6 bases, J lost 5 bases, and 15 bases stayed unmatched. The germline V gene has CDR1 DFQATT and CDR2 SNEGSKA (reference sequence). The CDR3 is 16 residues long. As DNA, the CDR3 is TGCAGTGCACAAAAGCCAGCGGGAGGGCCCCGGGAGACCCAGTACTTC. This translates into CSAQKPAGGPRETQYF.

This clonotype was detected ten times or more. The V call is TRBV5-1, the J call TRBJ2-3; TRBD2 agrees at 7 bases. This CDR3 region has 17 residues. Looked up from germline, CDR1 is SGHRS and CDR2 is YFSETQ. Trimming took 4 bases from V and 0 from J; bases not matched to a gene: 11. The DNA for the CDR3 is TGCGCCAGCAGCCCGGCGAGCGGGGCCTCTAGCACAGATACGCAGTATTTT. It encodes CASSPASGASSTDTQYF.

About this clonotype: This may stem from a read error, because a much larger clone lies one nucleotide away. The CDR3 sequence: CSVDRGRNTQYF. CDR3 bases: TGCAGCGTTGACAGGGGGAGAAATACGCAGTATTTT. The chain has TRBV29-1 and TRBJ2-3; 7 bases line up with TRBD1. This CDR3 comprises 12 residues. The V segment lost 3 bases and the J segment 7 bases; nucleotides outside the gene matches: 4. Germline values: CDR1 SQVTM, CDR2 ANQGSEA.

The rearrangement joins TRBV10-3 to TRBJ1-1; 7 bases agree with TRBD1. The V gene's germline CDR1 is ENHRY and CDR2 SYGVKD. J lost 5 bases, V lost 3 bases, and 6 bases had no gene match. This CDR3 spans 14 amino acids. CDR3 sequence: CAISDYGQATEAFF. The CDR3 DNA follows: TGTGCCATCAGTGACTACGGACAGGCGACTGAAGCTTTCTTT.

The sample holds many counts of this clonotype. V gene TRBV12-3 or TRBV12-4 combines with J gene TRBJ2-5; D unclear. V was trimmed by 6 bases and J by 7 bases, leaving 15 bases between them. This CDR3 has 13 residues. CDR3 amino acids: CASRTARPWTQYF. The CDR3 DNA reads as TGTGCCAGCAGAACCGCACGGCCGTGGACCCAGTACTTC.

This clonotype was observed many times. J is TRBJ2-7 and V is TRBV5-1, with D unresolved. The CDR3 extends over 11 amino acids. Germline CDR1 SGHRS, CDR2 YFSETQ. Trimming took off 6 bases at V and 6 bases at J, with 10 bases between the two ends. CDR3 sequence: CASNLFSEQYF. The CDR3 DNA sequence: TGCGCCAGCAACCTCTTTAGCGAGCAGTACTTC.

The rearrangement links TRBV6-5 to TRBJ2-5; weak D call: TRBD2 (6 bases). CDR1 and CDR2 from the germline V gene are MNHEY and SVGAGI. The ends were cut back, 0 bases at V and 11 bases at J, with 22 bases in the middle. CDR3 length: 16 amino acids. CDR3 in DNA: TGTGCCAGCAGTTACTCGGCGGTAGCGGAATGCAATGAGCAGTACTTC. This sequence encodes CASSYSAVAECNEQYF.

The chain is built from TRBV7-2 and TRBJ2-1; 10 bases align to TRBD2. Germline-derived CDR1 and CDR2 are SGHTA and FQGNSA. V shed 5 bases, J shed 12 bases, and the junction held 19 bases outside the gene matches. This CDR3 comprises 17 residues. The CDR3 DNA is TGTGCCAGCAGCCGTTCTAAGAGCGGGGGGGCCAGAGATACGCAGTTCTTC. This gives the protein CASSRSKSGGARDTQFF.

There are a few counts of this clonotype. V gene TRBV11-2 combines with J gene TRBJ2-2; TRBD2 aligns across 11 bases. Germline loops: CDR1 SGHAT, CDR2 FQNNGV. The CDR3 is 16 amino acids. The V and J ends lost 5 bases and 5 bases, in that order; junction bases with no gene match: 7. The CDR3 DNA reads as TGTGCCAGCAGCCGTAGCGGGGGGGCTAGAACCGGGGAGCTGTTTTTT. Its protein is CASSRSGGARTGELFF.